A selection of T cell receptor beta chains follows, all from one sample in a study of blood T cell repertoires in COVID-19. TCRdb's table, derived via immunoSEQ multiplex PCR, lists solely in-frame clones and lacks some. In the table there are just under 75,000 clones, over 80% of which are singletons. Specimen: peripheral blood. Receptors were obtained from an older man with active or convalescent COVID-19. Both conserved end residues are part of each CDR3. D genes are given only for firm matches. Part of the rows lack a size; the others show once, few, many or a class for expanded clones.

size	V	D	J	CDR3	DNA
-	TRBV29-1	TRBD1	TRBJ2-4	CSVLFGTGGRSKNIQYF	TGCAGCGTTCTTTTCGGGACAGGGGGCCGAAGCAAAAACATTCAGTACTTC
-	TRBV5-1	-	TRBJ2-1	CASSKEDEQFF	TGCGCCAGCAGTAAAGAGGATGAGCAGTTCTTC
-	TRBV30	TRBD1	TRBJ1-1	CAQNRGHEAFF	TGTGCCCAAAACAGGGGGCATGAAGCTTTCTTT
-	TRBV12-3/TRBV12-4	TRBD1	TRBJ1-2	CASTLRGRYGYTF	TGTGCCAGCACCCTCAGGGGGAGGTATGGCTACACCTTC
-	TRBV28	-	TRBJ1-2	CASSLSQVIRYGYTF	TGTGCCAGCAGTTTATCCCAGGTGATTCGGTATGGCTACACCTTC
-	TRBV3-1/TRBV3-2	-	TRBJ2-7	CASSQGWGQPSSYEQYF	TGTGCCAGCAGCCAGGGGTGGGGGCAACCCTCCTCCTACGAGCAGTACTTC
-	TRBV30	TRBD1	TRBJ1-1	CAWSRDRGMAEAFF	TGTGCCTGGAGTAGAGACAGGGGAATGGCTGAAGCTTTCTTT
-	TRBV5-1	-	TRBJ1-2	CASSQTGVNYGYTF	TGCGCCAGCAGCCAGACAGGAGTTAACTATGGCTACACCTTC
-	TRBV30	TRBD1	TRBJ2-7	CAWSVLGTGGSYEQYF	TGTGCCTGGAGTGTACTTGGGACAGGGGGCTCCTACGAGCAGTACTTC
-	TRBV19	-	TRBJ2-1	CASSPIPDSNEQFF	TGTGCCAGTAGTCCAATTCCGGACTCGAATGAGCAGTTCTTC
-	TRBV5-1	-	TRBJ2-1	CASSSDPWGLGEQFF	TGCGCCAGCAGCTCCGATCCGTGGGGGCTGGGGGAGCAGTTCTTC
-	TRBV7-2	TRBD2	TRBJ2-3	CASSMTPGLHGTQYF	TGTGCCAGCAGTATGACACCGGGACTACATGGTACGCAGTATTTT
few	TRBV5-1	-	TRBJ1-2	CASSSGWPGYGYTF	TGCGCCAGCAGTTCCGGGTGGCCTGGCTATGGCTACACCTTC
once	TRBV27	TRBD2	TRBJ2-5	CASSPGLAGVGETQYF	TGTGCCAGCAGTCCGGGACTAGCGGGAGTTGGGGAGACCCAGTACTTC
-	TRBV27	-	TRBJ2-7	CASSLAVKGRQASYEQYF	TGTGCCAGCAGTTTGGCTGTAAAGGGGCGACAGGCTTCCTACGAGCAGTACTTC
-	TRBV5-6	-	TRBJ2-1	CASSLAGADHYNEQFF	TGTGCCAGCAGCTTAGCGGGTGCGGACCACTACAATGAGCAGTTCTTC
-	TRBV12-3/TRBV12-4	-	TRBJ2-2	CASRTANTGELFF	TGTGCCAGCAGGACAGCGAACACCGGGGAGCTGTTTTTT
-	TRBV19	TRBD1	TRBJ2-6	CASSPWGGTGSSGANVLTF	TGTGCCAGTAGCCCATGGGGAGGGACAGGGTCCTCTGGGGCCAACGTCCTGACTTTC